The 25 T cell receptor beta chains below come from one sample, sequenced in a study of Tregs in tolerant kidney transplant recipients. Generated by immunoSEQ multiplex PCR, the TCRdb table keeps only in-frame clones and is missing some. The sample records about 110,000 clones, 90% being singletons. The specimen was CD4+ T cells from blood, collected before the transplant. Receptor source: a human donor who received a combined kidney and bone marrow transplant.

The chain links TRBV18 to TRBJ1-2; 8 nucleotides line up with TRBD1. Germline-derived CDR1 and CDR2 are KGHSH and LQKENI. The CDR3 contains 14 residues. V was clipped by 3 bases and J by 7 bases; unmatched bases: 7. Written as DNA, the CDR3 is TGTGCCAGCTCACCGACGGAACAGGGGGTTGGCTACACCTTC. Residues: CASSPTEQGVGYTF.

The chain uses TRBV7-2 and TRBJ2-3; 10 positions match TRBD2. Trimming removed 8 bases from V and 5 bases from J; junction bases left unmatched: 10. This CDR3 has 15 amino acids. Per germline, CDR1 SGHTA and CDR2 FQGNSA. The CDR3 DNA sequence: TGTGCCAGCGGCGTACTAGCGGGGAGGCGAGATACGCAGTATTTT. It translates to CASGVLAGRRDTQYF.

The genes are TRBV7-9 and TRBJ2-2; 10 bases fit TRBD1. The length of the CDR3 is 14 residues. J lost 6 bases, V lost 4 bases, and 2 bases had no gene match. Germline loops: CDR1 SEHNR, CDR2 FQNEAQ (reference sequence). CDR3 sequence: CASSSTGGAGELFF. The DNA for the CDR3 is TGTGCCAGCAGCTCGACAGGGGGCGCCGGGGAGCTGTTTTTT.

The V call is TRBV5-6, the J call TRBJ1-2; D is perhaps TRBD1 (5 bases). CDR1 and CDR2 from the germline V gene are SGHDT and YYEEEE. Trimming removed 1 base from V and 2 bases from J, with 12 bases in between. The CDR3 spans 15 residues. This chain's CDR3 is CASSLQSGINYGYTF. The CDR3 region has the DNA TGTGCCAGCAGCTTGCAGTCAGGGATCAACTATGGCTACACCTTC.

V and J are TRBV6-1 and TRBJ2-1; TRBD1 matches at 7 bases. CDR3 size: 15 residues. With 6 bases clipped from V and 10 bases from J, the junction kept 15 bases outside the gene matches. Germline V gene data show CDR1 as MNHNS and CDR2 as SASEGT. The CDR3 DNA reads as TGTGCCAGCAGAGCCGGGACAGCGGCCCGTTCGGAGCAGTTCTTC. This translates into CASRAGTAARSEQFF.

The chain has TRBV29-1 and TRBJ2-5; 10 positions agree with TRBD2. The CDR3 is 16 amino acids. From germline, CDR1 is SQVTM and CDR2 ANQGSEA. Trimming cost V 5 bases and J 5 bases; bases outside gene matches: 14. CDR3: CSVTPSGRAVGETQYF. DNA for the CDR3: TGCAGCGTTACTCCAAGCGGGAGGGCCGTCGGGGAGACCCAGTACTTC.

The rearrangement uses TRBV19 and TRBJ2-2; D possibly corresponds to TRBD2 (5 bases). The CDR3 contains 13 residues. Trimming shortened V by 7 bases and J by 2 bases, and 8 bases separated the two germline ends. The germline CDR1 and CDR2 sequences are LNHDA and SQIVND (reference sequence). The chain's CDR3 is CASTGINTGELFF. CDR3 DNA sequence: TGTGCCAGTACCGGGATAAACACCGGGGAGCTGTTTTTT.

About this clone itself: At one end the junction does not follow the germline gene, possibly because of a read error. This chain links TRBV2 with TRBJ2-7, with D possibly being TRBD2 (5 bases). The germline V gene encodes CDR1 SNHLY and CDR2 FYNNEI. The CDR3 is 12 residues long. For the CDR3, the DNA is TGTGCCAGCAGTGAAGCGGGCCTCCTGGGAGCCTTC. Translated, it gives CASSEAGLLGAF.

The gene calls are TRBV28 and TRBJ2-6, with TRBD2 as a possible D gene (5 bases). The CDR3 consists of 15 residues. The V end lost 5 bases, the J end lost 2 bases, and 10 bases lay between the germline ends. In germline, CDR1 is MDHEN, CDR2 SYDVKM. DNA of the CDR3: TGTGCCAGCAGTCACGACGGGGCTGGGGCCAACGTCCTGACTTTC. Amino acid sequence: CASSHDGAGANVLTF.

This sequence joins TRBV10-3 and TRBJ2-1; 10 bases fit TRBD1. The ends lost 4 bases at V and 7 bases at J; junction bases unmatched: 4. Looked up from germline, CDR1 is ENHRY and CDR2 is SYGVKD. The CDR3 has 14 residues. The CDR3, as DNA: TGTGCCATCAGTGGGACAGGGGGTACGAATGAGCAGTTCTTC. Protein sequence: CAISGTGGTNEQFF.

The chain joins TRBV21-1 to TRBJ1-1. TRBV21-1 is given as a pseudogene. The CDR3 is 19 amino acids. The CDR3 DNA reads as TGTGCCAGCAGCAATCGTGGGCTGAAGGTGGAGTCACGGGGCACTGAAGCTTTCTTT. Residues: CASSNRGLKVESRGTEAFF.

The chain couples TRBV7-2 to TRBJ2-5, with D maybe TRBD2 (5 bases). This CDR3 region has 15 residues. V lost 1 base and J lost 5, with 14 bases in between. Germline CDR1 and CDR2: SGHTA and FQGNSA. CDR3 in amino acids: CASSLGQRLAETQYF. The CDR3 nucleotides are TGTGCCAGCAGCTTAGGGCAGCGTCTAGCTGAGACCCAGTACTTC. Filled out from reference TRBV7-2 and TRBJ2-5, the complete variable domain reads GAGVSQSPSNKVTEKGKDVELRCDPISGHTALYWYRQSLGQGLEFLIYFQGNSAPDKSGLPSDRFSAERTGGSVSTLTIQRTQQEDSAVYLCASSLGQRLAETQYFGPGTRLLVL.

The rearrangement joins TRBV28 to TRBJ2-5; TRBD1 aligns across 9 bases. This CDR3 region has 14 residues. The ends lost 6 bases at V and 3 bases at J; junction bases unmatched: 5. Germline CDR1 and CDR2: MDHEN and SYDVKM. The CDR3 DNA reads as TGTGCCAGCAGCTATGACAGGGGGAAAGAGACCCAGTACTTC. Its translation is CASSYDRGKETQYF. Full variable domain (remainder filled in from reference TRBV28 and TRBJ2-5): DVKVTQSSRYLVKRTGEKVFLECVQDMDHENMFWYRQDPGLGLRLIYFSYDVKMKEKGDIPEGYSVSREKKERFSLILESASTNQTSMYLCASSYDRGKETQYFGPGTRLLVL.

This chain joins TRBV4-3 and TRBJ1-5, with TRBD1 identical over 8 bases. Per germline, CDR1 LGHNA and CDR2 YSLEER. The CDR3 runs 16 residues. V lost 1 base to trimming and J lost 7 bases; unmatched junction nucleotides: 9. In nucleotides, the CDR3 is TGCGCCAGCAGCCAAGGTTTGGACAGGGTCGGGCAGCCCCAGCATTTT. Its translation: CASSQGLDRVGQPQHF.

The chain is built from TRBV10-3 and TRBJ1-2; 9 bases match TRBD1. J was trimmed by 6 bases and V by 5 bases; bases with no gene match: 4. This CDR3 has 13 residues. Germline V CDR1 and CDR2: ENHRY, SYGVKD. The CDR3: CAISPGDRDGYTF. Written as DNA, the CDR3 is TGTGCCATCAGTCCGGGGGACAGGGATGGCTACACCTTC.

The CDR3 here is CASSQGLGTSEYF. The CDR3 nucleotides are TGCGCCAGCAGCCAGGGGCTCGGGACATCGGAGTACTTC. The V call is TRBV4-1, the J call TRBJ2-7, with a tentative D call TRBD1 (6 bases). CDR3 size: 13 residues. The germline V gene encodes CDR1 MGHRA and CDR2 YSYEKL. Trimming cost V 3 bases and J 11 bases, with 17 bases left between them.

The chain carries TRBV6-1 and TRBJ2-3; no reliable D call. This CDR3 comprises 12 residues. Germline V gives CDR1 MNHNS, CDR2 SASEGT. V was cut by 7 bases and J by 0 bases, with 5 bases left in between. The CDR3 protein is CASMRSTDTQYF. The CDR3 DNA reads TGTGCCAGCATGCGCAGCACAGATACGCAGTATTTT.

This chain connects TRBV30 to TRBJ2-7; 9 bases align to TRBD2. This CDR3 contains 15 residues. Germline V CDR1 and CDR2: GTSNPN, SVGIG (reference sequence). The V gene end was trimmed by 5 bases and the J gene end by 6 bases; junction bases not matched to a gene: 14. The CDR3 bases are TGTGCCTGGCGCGGGGCGGGGGGGCGAAGTTTCGAGCAGTACTTC. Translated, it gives CAWRGAGGRSFEQYF.

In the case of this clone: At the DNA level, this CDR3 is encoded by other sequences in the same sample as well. Here the CDR3 DNA reads TGCAGTGCTAGCCCAGATCAGCCCCAGCATTTT. Amino acids: CSASPDQPQHF. The chain links TRBV20-1 to TRBJ1-5; no firm D call. This CDR3 has 11 amino acids. V gave up 3 bases and J gave up 5 bases, with 5 bases separating them. CDR1 is DFQATT, CDR2 SNEGSKA, per germline (reference sequence).

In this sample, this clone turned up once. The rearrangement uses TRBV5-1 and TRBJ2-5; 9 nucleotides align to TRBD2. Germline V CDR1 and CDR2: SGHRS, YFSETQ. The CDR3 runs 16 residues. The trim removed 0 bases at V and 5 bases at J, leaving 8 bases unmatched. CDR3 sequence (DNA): TGCGCCAGCAGCTTGGTTGGGGCGGGGGGGCCGGAGACCCAGTACTTC. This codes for CASSLVGAGGPETQYF.

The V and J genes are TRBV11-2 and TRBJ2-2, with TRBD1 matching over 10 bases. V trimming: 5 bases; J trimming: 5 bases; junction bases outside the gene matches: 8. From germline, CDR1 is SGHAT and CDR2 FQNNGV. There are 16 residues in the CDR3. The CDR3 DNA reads TGTGCCAGCAGCGCACGACAGGGGGCAGGGACCGGGGAGCTGTTTTTT. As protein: CASSARQGAGTGELFF. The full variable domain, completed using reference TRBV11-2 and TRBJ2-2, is EAGVAQSPRYKIIEKRQSVAFWCNPISGHATLYWYQQILGQGPKLLIQFQNNGVVDDSQLPKDRFSAERLKGVDSTLKIQPAKLEDSAVYLCASSARQGAGTGELFFGEGSRLTVL.

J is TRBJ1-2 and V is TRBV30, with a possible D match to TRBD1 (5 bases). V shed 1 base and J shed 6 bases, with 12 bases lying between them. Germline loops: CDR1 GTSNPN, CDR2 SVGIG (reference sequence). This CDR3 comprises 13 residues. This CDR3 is CAWSGGRGNGYTF. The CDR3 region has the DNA TGTGCCTGGAGTGGGGGAAGGGGAAATGGCTACACCTTC.

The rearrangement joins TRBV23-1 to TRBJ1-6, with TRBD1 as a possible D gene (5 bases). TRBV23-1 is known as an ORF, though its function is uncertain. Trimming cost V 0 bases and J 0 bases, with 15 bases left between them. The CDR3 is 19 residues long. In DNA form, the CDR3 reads TGCGCCAGCAGTCAATCGGGGGGAAAGGGAAGCTCCTATAATTCACCCCTCCACTTT. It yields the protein CASSQSGGKGSSYNSPLHF.

As DNA, the CDR3 is TGTGCCAGCAGCTTAGGGGCCATAAGCACAGATACGCAGTATTTT. Encoded protein: CASSLGAISTDTQYF. The genes are TRBV7-2 and TRBJ2-3; D unclear. The V gene's germline CDR1 is SGHTA and CDR2 FQGNSA. This CDR3 has 15 amino acids. V lost 1 base to trimming and J lost 0 bases, with 8 bases between them.

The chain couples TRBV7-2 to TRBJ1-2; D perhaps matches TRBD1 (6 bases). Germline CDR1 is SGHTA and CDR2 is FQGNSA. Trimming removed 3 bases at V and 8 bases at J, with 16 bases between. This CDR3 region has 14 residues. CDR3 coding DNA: TGTGCCAGCAGCTTTAATCGGGGGGCGCTGGGCTACACCTTC. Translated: CASSFNRGALGYTF. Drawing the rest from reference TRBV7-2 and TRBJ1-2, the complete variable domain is GAGVSQSPSNKVTEKGKDVELRCDPISGHTALYWYRQSLGQGLEFLIYFQGNSAPDKSGLPSDRFSAERTGGSVSTLTIQRTQQEDSAVYLCASSFNRGALGYTFGSGTRLTVV.